This TCR beta chain emerged from a study of human T cells and chemical hapten exposure. About the research overall: Weekly diphenylcyclopropenone doses were given to patients' scalps across the approximately 25-week study. Study-level findings and limits: Expanded TCRs grouped into significantly more large CDR3 similarity clusters than controls produced.

A note on this clonotype: Its matching antigen is unknown.

From the RACE reads, TCRdb called clonotypes with MiXCR, one entry per CDR3 protein. The sample carries 85,000 to 100,000 distinct CDR3 sequences, roughly 27% recorded once. V lost 6 bases to trimming and J lost 5 bases; unmatched junction nucleotides: 13. The CDR3 is made up of 16 amino acids. In germline, CDR1 is MNHNY, CDR2 SVGAGI (reference sequence). Time point denoted: patch test 3, about 24 weeks after DPC sensitization. Treatment here: therapeutic diphenylcyclopropenone sensitization with weekly scalp DPC. The chain uses TRBV6-6 and TRBJ2-5, with 9 bases fitting TRBD2. Sample: whole blood, taken in connection with sensitization to the hapten diphenylcyclopropenone (DPC). The TCR comes from a man in his forties with alopecia areata. Some clones in this sample may be carry-over from other donors' samples. The CDR3 loop is CASSRGLATYRETQYF. The CDR3 nucleotides read TGTGCCAGCAGCCGCGGACTAGCGACATACAGGGAGACCCAGTACTTC.